Below, 30 T cell receptor beta chains from the same sample are listed, as sequenced in a study of early T cells in non-severe SARS-CoV-2 infection. One entry per CDR3 protein, called by TCRdb with MiXCR from the 5' RACE reads. The sample has around 58,000 distinct CDR3 sequences; 4.9% are singletons. The specimen was whole blood. These receptors all come from an adult who was a healthcare worker with PCR-confirmed SARS-CoV-2 infection or an uninfected control (not recorded which).

This clonotype was detected many times. This chain uses TRBV10-2 with TRBJ2-7; D is unclear. The V gene's germline CDR1 is WSHSY and CDR2 SAAADI. There are 16 residues in the CDR3. V was trimmed by 0 bases and J by 0 bases, leaving 12 bases between them. The CDR3 spells CASSESISVRSYEQYF. Written as DNA, the CDR3 is TGCGCCAGCAGTGAGTCAATCAGCGTGCGCTCCTACGAGCAGTACTTC.

This clonotype was found many times. The chain carries TRBV10-2 and TRBJ2-3, with 13 bases aligning to TRBD2. The V and J ends lost 6 bases and 1 base, in that order; junction bases with no gene match: 19. The CDR3 has 21 amino acids. Germline loops: CDR1 WSHSY, CDR2 SAAADI. DNA of the CDR3: TGCGCCAGCAGCCCCCGTCCGGGACTAGCGGGATTTGAGACGGGCACAGATACGCAGTATTTT. Translating gives CASSPRPGLAGFETGTDTQYF.

This clonotype appeared a few times. The genes are TRBV27 and TRBJ2-3; D gene unclear. CDR3 size: 12 residues. The germline gives CDR1 MNHEY, CDR2 SMNVEV (reference sequence). V gave up 7 bases and J gave up 4 bases, with 9 bases separating them. The CDR3 reads CASKTGSDTQYF. CDR3 bases: TGTGCCAGCAAGACCGGGTCAGATACGCAGTATTTT.

This clonotype was observed at least ten times. The V gene is TRBV12-3 or TRBV12-4, the J gene TRBJ2-1; D is unclear. The V end was cut by 3 bases, the J end by 0 bases, with 12 bases between. This CDR3 has 16 residues. The CDR3 protein is CASSFWRYSSYNEQFF. CDR3 sequence (DNA): TGTGCCAGCAGTTTCTGGCGATATAGCTCCTACAATGAGCAGTTCTTC.

V is TRBV11-2 and J is TRBJ2-1, with 7 bases that match TRBD2. The ends lost 0 bases at V and 4 bases at J; junction bases unmatched: 6. The CDR3 spans 16 residues. Germline CDR1 is SGHAT and CDR2 is FQNNGV. The CDR3 region is CASSLDLLAPYNEQFF. CDR3 nucleotides: TGTGCCAGCAGCTTAGACCTACTAGCGCCTTACAATGAGCAGTTCTTC. Variable domain in full (rest from reference TRBV11-2 and TRBJ2-1): EAGVAQSPRYKIIEKRQSVAFWCNPISGHATLYWYQQILGQGPKLLIQFQNNGVVDDSQLPKDRFSAERLKGVDSTLKIQPAKLEDSAVYLCASSLDLLAPYNEQFFGPGTRLTVL.

The sample holds many counts of this clonotype. J is TRBJ2-1 and V is TRBV20-1; no reliable D call. The CDR3 sequence is 14 residues long. Trimming took off 4 bases at V and 5 bases at J, with 15 bases between the two ends. CDR1 and CDR2 (germline): DFQATT, SNEGSKA (reference sequence). The DNA for the CDR3 is TGCAGTGCTACATCGCTTAACCCTGACAATGAGCAGTTCTTC. Residues: CSATSLNPDNEQFF.

In this sample, this clonotype turned up many times. The CDR3 loop is CASSVSQGYEAFF. The CDR3 DNA reads as TGCGCCAGCAGTGTGTCACAGGGGTATGAAGCTTTCTTT. This chain uses TRBV10-1 with TRBJ1-1; 7 bases are shared with TRBD1. CDR3 length: 13 amino acids. The J segment lost 7 bases and the V segment lost 4 bases, leaving 6 bases of the junction unmatched. Germline V CDR1 and CDR2: WNHNN, SYGVQD (reference sequence).

This chain connects TRBV20-1 to TRBJ1-1, with D possibly matching TRBD1 (5 bases). Germline V gives CDR1 DFQATT, CDR2 SNEGSKA (reference sequence). Trimming shortened V by 6 bases and J by 6 bases, and 20 bases separated the two germline ends. The CDR3 is 14 amino acids. CDR3 bases: TGCAGTGCGCCGGATGTACAGGTAAACGCTGAAGCTTTCTTT. Residues: CSAPDVQVNAEAFF.

This clonotype was detected ten times or more. The chain is built from TRBV7-3 and TRBJ2-5; TRBD2 aligns across 8 bases. The CDR3 totals 13 residues. The V gene end was trimmed by 5 bases and the J gene end by 5 bases; junction bases not matched to a gene: 4. The germline gives CDR1 SGHTA, CDR2 FQGTGA. The CDR3 DNA reads TGTGCCAGCAGCCCGACTAGCGACGAGACCCAGTACTTC. Translated, it gives CASSPTSDETQYF. The variable domain in full, with the rest retrieved from reference TRBV7-3 and TRBJ2-5, is GAGVSQTPSNKVTEKGKYVELRCDPISGHTALYWYRQSLGQGPEFLIYFQGTGAADDSGLPNDRFFAVRPEGSVSTLKIQRTERGDSAVYLCASSPTSDETQYFGPGTRLLVL.

J is TRBJ2-7 and V is TRBV10-3; D gene uncertain. Germline lookup yields CDR1 ENHRY and CDR2 SYGVKD. CDR3 length: 15 amino acids. Trimming shortened V by 0 bases and J by 0 bases, and 9 bases separated the two germline ends. The CDR3 sequence: CAISESRPNSYEQYF. CDR3 sequence (DNA): TGTGCCATCAGTGAGTCAAGGCCGAACTCCTACGAGCAGTACTTC.

This clonotype was counted ten times or more. V usage is TRBV27 and J usage is TRBJ1-3; 10 bases line up with TRBD1. Trimming took 5 bases from V and 4 from J; bases not matched to a gene: 5. This CDR3 spans 15 amino acids. CDR1 and CDR2 (germline): MNHEY, SMNVEV (reference sequence). The CDR3 DNA reads TGTGCCAGCAGTACGGGACAGGGGACCGGAAACACCATATATTTT. Translating it yields CASSTGQGTGNTIYF.

This clonotype occurred many times. This sequence joins TRBV19 and TRBJ1-1, with unresolved D. CDR3 size: 17 residues. Trimming shortened V by 1 base and J by 1 base, and 16 bases separated the two germline ends. CDR1 LNHDA and CDR2 SQIVND come from the germline V gene (reference sequence). Written as DNA, the CDR3 is TGTGCCAGTAGTATAGTGAGAACCCCCACGTCGAACACTGAAGCTTTCTTT. This gives the protein CASSIVRTPTSNTEAFF.

This clonotype was detected many times. The rearrangement links TRBV7-2 to TRBJ2-3, with D hard to call. The CDR3 consists of 12 residues. Germline V gene data show CDR1 as SGHTA and CDR2 as FQGNSA. Trimming took 2 bases from V and 4 from J, leaving 4 bases between them. The CDR3 DNA reads TGTGCCAGCAGCTTATTTGCAGATACGCAGTATTTT. As protein: CASSLFADTQYF.

Notes on this clonotype: This clone may be a read error of a much larger clone one base away. The chain employs TRBV7-2 and TRBJ1-1; 8 nucleotides align to TRBD1. The CDR3 consists of 15 residues. Germline V CDR1 and CDR2: SGHTA, FQGNSA. CDR3 sequence (DNA): TGTGCCTGCAGCCCCTCAGGGGGCGCGAACACTGAAGCTTTCTTT. Protein product: CACSPSGGANTEAFF. The variable domain in full, with the rest retrieved from reference TRBV7-2 and TRBJ1-1, is GAGVSQSPSNKVTEKGKDVELRCDPISGHTALYWYRQSLGQGLEFLIYFQGNSAPDKSGLPSDRFSAERTGGSVSTLTIQRTQQEDSAVYLCACSPSGGANTEAFFGQGTRLTVV.

The chain uses TRBV5-4 and TRBJ2-3; no firm D call. Looked up from germline, CDR1 is SGHNT and CDR2 is YYREEE (reference sequence). Trimming cost V 0 bases and J 4 bases, with 12 bases left between them. CDR3 size: 15 residues. The CDR3 region is CASSLAASFADTQYF. The CDR3, as DNA: TGTGCCAGCAGCTTGGCGGCCAGTTTCGCAGATACGCAGTATTTT.

In this sample, this clonotype turned up many times. V is TRBV6-1 and J is TRBJ2-7; the D is unclear. CDR1 is MNHNS, CDR2 SASEGT, per germline. This CDR3 is built from 14 residues. Trimming shortened V by 1 base and J by 3 bases, and 10 bases separated the two germline ends. The CDR3 region has the DNA TGTGCCAGCAGTGAAGGGGGAACCCACTACGAGCAGTACTTC. Protein: CASSEGGTHYEQYF.

This clonotype was seen ten or more times. The CDR3 reads CASSSPTTSGRSTDTQYF. The CDR3 DNA reads TGTGCCAGCAGCTCCCCAACTACTAGCGGGAGGAGCACAGATACGCAGTATTTT. The chain has TRBV7-8 and TRBJ2-3; 12 bases are shared with TRBD2. V shed 4 bases, J shed 0 bases, and the junction held 8 bases outside the gene matches. This CDR3 is built from 18 residues. CDR1 SGHVS and CDR2 FQNEAQ come from the germline V gene.

In this sample, this clonotype turned up a few times. The chain's CDR3 is CSVRGINTGELFF. CDR3 nucleotide sequence: TGCAGCGTTCGTGGAATTAACACCGGGGAGCTGTTTTTT. The genes are TRBV29-1 and TRBJ2-2; D is ambiguous. This CDR3 region has 13 residues. Looked up from germline, CDR1 is SQVTM and CDR2 is ANQGSEA. With 5 bases removed from V and 2 bases from J, the gap between germline ends came to 9 bases.

The chain employs TRBV20-1 and TRBJ2-3, with 8 positions matching TRBD2. The CDR3 covers 13 residues. CDR1 DFQATT and CDR2 SNEGSKA come from the germline V gene (reference sequence). After removal of 6 bases from V and 5 bases from J, the junction contained 7 bases not matched to a gene. CDR3 amino acids: CSADSGVVDTQYF. The CDR3 region has the DNA TGCAGTGCGGATAGCGGGGTAGTAGATACGCAGTATTTT.

Many counts were recorded for this clonotype. The rearrangement links TRBV20-1 to TRBJ2-6; a possible D gene is TRBD1 (5 bases). This CDR3 is 14 amino acids long. V was clipped by 5 bases and J by 2 bases, with 10 bases between them. Germline values: CDR1 DFQATT, CDR2 SNEGSKA (reference sequence). The CDR3: CSAVDRTGANVLTF. The CDR3 DNA follows: TGCAGTGCTGTTGACAGAACTGGGGCCAACGTCCTGACTTTC.

V usage is TRBV20-1 and J usage is TRBJ1-1, with D perhaps TRBD1 (5 bases). Germline V gene sequence: CDR1 DFQATT, CDR2 SNEGSKA (reference sequence). The CDR3 has 14 amino acids. V lost 0 bases to trimming and J lost 8 bases, with 16 bases between them. The CDR3 protein is CSARDLVNRLEAFF. In DNA, the CDR3 is TGCAGTGCTAGAGATCTCGTGAACAGGTTAGAAGCTTTCTTT.

This clonotype was seen ten or more times. This chain uses TRBV18 with TRBJ2-7; 9 bases line up with TRBD1. CDR1 and CDR2 from the germline V gene are KGHSH and LQKENI. The CDR3 runs to 15 residues. The J segment lost 2 bases and the V segment lost 4 bases, leaving 6 bases of the junction unmatched. CDR3 region: CASSLAGTGPYEQYF. The CDR3 region has the DNA TGTGCCAGCTCACTAGCCGGGACAGGGCCCTACGAGCAGTACTTC.

This clonotype was seen more than once but under ten times. The rearrangement uses TRBV20-1 and TRBJ1-6; no firm D call. V shed 1 base and J shed 0 bases, with 7 bases lying between them. CDR3 length: 15 amino acids. Germline V gene data show CDR1 as DFQATT and CDR2 as SNEGSKA (reference sequence). CDR3 in DNA: TGCAGTGCTAGAGGGGAGAGCTCCTATAATTCACCCCTCCACTTT. It yields the protein CSARGESSYNSPLHF.

This clonotype was counted between two and nine times. The CDR3 spells CASTESFGHGETQYF. For the CDR3, the DNA is TGCGCCAGCACCGAATCCTTCGGTCACGGGGAGACCCAGTACTTC. V usage is TRBV4-1 and J usage is TRBJ2-5, with D uncertain. Germline lookup yields CDR1 MGHRA and CDR2 YSYEKL. The CDR3 spans 15 residues. Trimming cost V 7 bases and J 5 bases, with 20 bases left between them.

This clonotype has at least ten counts. The chain recombines TRBV7-8 with TRBJ2-4; D not certain. The CDR3 contains 12 residues. Germline loops: CDR1 SGHVS, CDR2 FQNEAQ. With 2 bases removed from V and 11 bases from J, the gap between germline ends came to 10 bases. The CDR3 reads CASSLMHGVQYF. The CDR3 coding sequence is TGTGCCAGCAGCTTAATGCATGGGGTTCAGTACTTC.

The CDR3 region is CAISPGQGNTGELFF. The CDR3 bases are TGTGCCATCAGCCCGGGACAGGGGAACACCGGGGAGCTGTTTTTT. This chain uses TRBV10-3 with TRBJ2-2, with 9 bases that match TRBD1. Germline V gene data show CDR1 as ENHRY and CDR2 as SYGVKD. J was trimmed by 1 base and V by 6 bases; bases with no gene match: 3. There are 15 residues in the CDR3.

The CDR3 region is CASRHESSYEQYF. The DNA for the CDR3 is TGTGCCAGCAGGCATGAGAGCTCCTACGAGCAGTACTTC. The chain employs TRBV6-5 and TRBJ2-7; D gene ambiguous. V lost 6 bases, J lost 0 bases, and 9 bases lay in between. The CDR3 extends over 13 amino acids. Per the germline V gene, CDR1 is MNHEY and CDR2 is SVGAGI.

This clonotype has a count of ten or more. V and J are TRBV4-1 and TRBJ1-4; 8 positions match TRBD1. V lost 3 bases, J lost 8 bases, and 5 bases stayed unmatched. Germline V lookup: CDR1 MGHRA, CDR2 YSYEKL. This CDR3 contains 14 residues. As DNA, the CDR3 is TGCGCCAGCAGCCACCCGACAGGGGTCGAAAAACTGTTTTTT. It is translated as CASSHPTGVEKLFF.

This clonotype showed up many times. The chain recombines TRBV7-9 with TRBJ2-3; D remains unclear. V lost 0 bases and J lost 5, with 6 bases in between. This CDR3 region has 13 residues. Germline loops: CDR1 SEHNR, CDR2 FQNEAQ (reference sequence). CDR3 coding DNA: TGTGCCAGCAGCTTAGCGCTCGGAGATACGCAGTATTTT. Translating it yields CASSLALGDTQYF. Based on the CDR3 plus reference TRBV7-9 and TRBJ2-3, the full variable domain is DTGVSQNPRHKITKRGQNVTFRCDPISEHNRLYWYRQTLGQGPEFLTYFQNEAQLEKSRLLSDRFSAERPKGSFSTLEIQRTEQGDSAMYLCASSLALGDTQYFGPGTRLTVL.

This clonotype was recorded many times. This chain uses TRBV5-6 with TRBJ2-7; D might be TRBD1 or TRBD2, each matching 5 bases. Trimming left V 6 bases short and J 1 base short, with 14 bases between. This CDR3 has 14 residues. CDR1 is SGHDT, CDR2 YYEEEE, per germline. The DNA for the CDR3 is TGTGCCAGCACCCCGGGACGGAAGTCCTACGAGCAGTACTTC. Protein product: CASTPGRKSYEQYF.